This passage covers 13 T cell receptor beta chains from one sample sequenced in a study of cytomegalovirus exposure and HLA in healthy donors. Use of 60 Vbeta and 13 Jbeta primers characterized the PCR. This table comes from immunoSEQ multiplex PCR, and its TCRdb copy is limited to in-frame clones, with some not included. In the table there are roughly 180,000 clones, 75% to 85% of which are singletons. What was sequenced was PBMCs. The receptors here all came from a girl aged 2-10 years in good health and CMV-seropositive.

Points on this clone: The same CDR3 is also encoded by other DNA sequences in this sample. This chain connects TRBV18 to TRBJ1-4, with D possibly being TRBD1 (5 bases). CDR1 KGHSH and CDR2 LQKENI come from the germline V gene. The CDR3 extends over 14 amino acids. V lost 6 bases and J lost 4, with 12 bases in between. CDR3 sequence: CASSPGGDNEKLFF. In DNA form, the CDR3 reads TGTGCCAGCTCCCCCGGAGGGGATAATGAAAAACTGTTTTTT.

The chain combines TRBV5-1 with TRBJ1-3, with 8 bases matching TRBD1. J was trimmed by 2 bases and V by 0 bases; bases with no gene match: 4. This CDR3 contains 16 residues. Germline V gene lookup returns CDR1 SGHRS and CDR2 YFSETQ. The CDR3 region is CASSLEQGATGNTIYF. DNA of the CDR3: TGCGCCAGCAGCTTGGAGCAGGGGGCGACTGGAAACACCATATATTTT.

The V and J genes are TRBV2 and TRBJ1-1, with D uncertain. CDR1 and CDR2 (germline): SNHLY, FYNNEI. V gave up 1 base and J gave up 1 base, with 7 bases separating them. The CDR3 loop spans 14 amino acids. CDR3 in DNA: TGTGCCAGCAGTGAAGGGGGAGGGAACACTGAAGCTTTCTTT. Residues: CASSEGGGNTEAFF.

The chain uses TRBV28 and TRBJ2-5, with a tentative D call TRBD2 (7 bases). This CDR3 contains 12 residues. From germline, CDR1 is MDHEN and CDR2 SYDVKM. V shed 9 bases and J shed 4 bases, with 12 bases lying between them. As DNA, the CDR3 is TGTGCCAGTGCGGGGGCCTCAGAGACCCAGTACTTC. As protein: CASAGASETQYF.

The CDR3 spells CASSLRQGSTYEQYF. The CDR3 DNA sequence: TGTGCCAGCAGCTTAAGGCAGGGATCTACCTACGAGCAGTACTTC. V usage is TRBV7-3 and J usage is TRBJ2-7, with D possibly being TRBD1 (5 bases). V was shortened by 1 base and J by 2 bases, with 12 bases between the two germline ends. Per the germline V gene, CDR1 is SGHTA and CDR2 is FQGTGA. The CDR3 runs 15 residues.

V gene TRBV4-1 combines with J gene TRBJ2-1; D may be TRBD2 (5 bases). The CDR3 length is 14 residues. Per the germline V gene, CDR1 is MGHRA and CDR2 is YSYEKL. V lost 1 base, J lost 6 bases, and 10 bases lay in between. CDR3 residues: CASSQGRSANEQFF. The CDR3 DNA reads TGCGCCAGCAGCCAAGGTCGTAGCGCCAATGAGCAGTTCTTC.

This clone showed up just a few times. This rearrangement joins TRBV5-6 to TRBJ1-6, with 8 bases that match TRBD1. The CDR3 length is 15 residues. Germline CDR1 SGHDT, CDR2 YYEEEE. The junction had 8 bases not matched to a gene; V was cut back by 4 bases and J by 8 bases. CDR3 residues: CASSPGQGFHSPLHF. The CDR3 coding sequence is TGTGCCAGCAGCCCAGGACAGGGCTTCCATTCACCCCTCCACTTT.

The table lists this clone with a count of one. This sequence joins TRBV13 and TRBJ1-1, with 8 bases identical to TRBD1. With 5 bases clipped from V and 0 bases from J, the junction kept 5 bases outside the gene matches. CDR3 size: 15 residues. The germline gives CDR1 PRHDT, CDR2 FYEKMQ (reference sequence). CDR3 region: CASSLPTGVNTEAFF. CDR3 in DNA: TGTGCCAGCAGCCTACCGACAGGGGTGAACACTGAAGCTTTCTTT.

The CDR3 spells CASSANSTPQHF. The CDR3 nucleotides read TGTGCCAGCAGTGCCAACAGTACACCCCAGCATTTT. The V gene is TRBV2, the J gene TRBJ1-5, with D unresolved. Germline lookup yields CDR1 SNHLY and CDR2 FYNNEI. This CDR3 comprises 12 residues. Trimming took off 4 bases at V and 10 bases at J, with 11 bases between the two ends.

V gene TRBV2 combines with J gene TRBJ1-1, with D possibly TRBD1 on 5 matching bases. Deletions cut 8 bases from V and 8 bases from J, with 21 bases between. The CDR3 has 14 amino acids. Looked up from germline, CDR1 is SNHLY and CDR2 is FYNNEI. In DNA, the CDR3 is TGTGCCAGCCGTCTCCAATCTCCAGGGCAGGAAGCTTTCTTT. Translating it yields CASRLQSPGQEAFF.

V usage is TRBV6-5 and J usage is TRBJ1-1, with D maybe TRBD1 (5 bases). The CDR3 consists of 13 residues. The germline gives CDR1 MNHEY, CDR2 SVGAGI. The V gene lost 7 bases and the J gene lost 3 bases, with 12 bases spanning the gap. In DNA form, the CDR3 reads TGTGCCAGCACAAGGGGAGGGGACACTGAAGCTTTCTTT. This gives the protein CASTRGGDTEAFF.

This clone was observed once. The CDR3 reads CASSPDKNYGYTF. The CDR3 bases are TGTGCCAGCAGCCCTGACAAAAACTATGGCTACACCTTC. This sequence joins TRBV7-3 and TRBJ1-2; D unresolved. The CDR3 covers 13 residues. V was shortened by 5 bases and J by 2 bases, with 9 bases between the two germline ends. CDR1 is SGHTA and CDR2 is FQGTGA in the germline V gene.

This clone appeared a few times. The gene calls are TRBV4-2 and TRBJ1-1; D uncertain. Trimming took off 0 bases at V and 5 bases at J, with 10 bases between the two ends. This CDR3 spans 14 amino acids. Germline loops: CDR1 LGHNA, CDR2 YNFKEQ. This chain's CDR3 is CASSQDWQLTEAFF. CDR3 DNA sequence: TGTGCCAGCAGCCAAGACTGGCAGTTGACTGAAGCTTTCTTT.